This T cell receptor (beta chain) was obtained from a study of shared clonotypes between healthy human individuals. Study-level findings and limits: The small donor group covered limited genetic and exposure diversity.

For every subset, genomic DNA was evenly distributed across several immunoSEQ plates. Repertoires were generated with immunoSEQ multiplex PCR, while TCRdb's copy carries only in-frame clones and drops some. Of about 1.5 million clones listed, roughly 96% are singletons. About this clone itself: Its target is not known. Other DNA sequences in this specimen translate into the identical CDR3.

Sample: naive CD4+ T cells sorted from blood. Subset defined: CD45RA+ positively selected. The clonotype originates from a man aged 25 to 40 in good health.

CDR3 region: CASSLNEQYF. The CDR3 region has the DNA TGTGCCAGCAGTTTAAATGAGCAGTACTTC. The V and J genes are TRBV28 and TRBJ2-7, with D hard to call. The CDR3 loop spans 10 amino acids. The V and J ends lost 2 bases and 7 bases respectively, with 3 bases between them. Germline CDR1 and CDR2: MDHEN and SYDVKM.